The clone carrying this TCR beta chain was detected only once. The data are from a study of shared clonotypes between healthy human individuals. TCRdb's table, derived via immunoSEQ multiplex PCR, lists solely in-frame clones and lacks some. The sample holds 2 million to 2.5 million clones; under 97% are singletons and the top ten take approximately 0.13%. Sample: naive CD4+ T cells sorted from blood. Specified subset: CD45RA+ positively selected. This clonotype originated in a man between 18 and 29 years old in good health.

CDR3 nucleotides: TGTGCCAGCAGTGAGGGCAGGGGGGAGCAGTACTTC. It is translated as CASSEGRGEQYF. The rearrangement links TRBV6-1 to TRBJ2-7; 7 bases fit TRBD1. The V segment lost 3 bases and the J segment 7 bases; nucleotides outside the gene matches: 3. CDR1 is MNHNS, CDR2 SASEGT, per germline. This CDR3 has 12 amino acids.